The subject of this entry is one TCR beta chain. No antigen is known for it. The CDR3 runs to 13 residues. V was clipped by 5 bases and J by 4 bases, with 11 bases between them. Germline CDR1 reads SGHTA; CDR2 reads FQGNSA. This record comes from a study of vaccination effects on CD4 cells after COVID-19. Study at large: Samples gathered post-vaccine arrived a median of 72 days past the second dose.

Study results and limitations: Marked clonal contraction of both clone types appeared late after vaccination.

The assay was immunoSEQ multiplex PCR, and TCRdb's table has in-frame clones only and misses some. The top ten hold around 5.9% of the sample, which has some 30,000 clones, 80% to 85% seen once. Sequencing in the ViraFEST assay came after antigen-specific CD4+ T cells had been expanded with viral peptide pools, which were used to stimulate PBMC. Culture lasted roughly 9 days before CD4+ T cell isolation. Participants completed two doses of the BNT162b2 or mRNA-1273 vaccine. None of the vaccinated had previously contracted SARS-CoV-2, and their nucleocapsid antibodies tested negative. Cultures received IL-2 medium that replaced half the medium on days 3 and 7.

Sequencing was performed on CD4+ T cells from PBMCs cultured with SARS-CoV-2 spike peptides, taken after COVID-19 vaccination. The rearrangement links TRBV7-2 to TRBJ2-5; TRBD2 might be the D (5 bases). The TCR sequence derives from a human donor who received a COVID-19 vaccine. Some clones in this sample may be carry-over from other donors' samples. CDR3 in amino acids: CASSLRRVETQYF. As DNA, the CDR3 is TGTGCCAGCAGCCTTCGGCGGGTAGAGACCCAGTACTTC.